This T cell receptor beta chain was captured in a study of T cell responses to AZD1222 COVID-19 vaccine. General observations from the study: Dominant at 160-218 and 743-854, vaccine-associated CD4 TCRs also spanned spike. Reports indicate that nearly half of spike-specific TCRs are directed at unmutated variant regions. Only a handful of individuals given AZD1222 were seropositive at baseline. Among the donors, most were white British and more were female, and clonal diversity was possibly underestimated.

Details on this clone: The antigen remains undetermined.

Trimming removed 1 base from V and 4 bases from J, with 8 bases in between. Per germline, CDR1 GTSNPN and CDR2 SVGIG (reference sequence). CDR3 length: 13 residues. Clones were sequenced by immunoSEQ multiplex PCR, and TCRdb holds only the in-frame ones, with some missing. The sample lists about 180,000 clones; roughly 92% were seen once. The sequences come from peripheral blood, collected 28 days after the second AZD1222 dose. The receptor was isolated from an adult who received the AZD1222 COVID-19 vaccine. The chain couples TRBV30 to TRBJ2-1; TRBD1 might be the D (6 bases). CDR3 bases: TGTGCCTGGAGTGCCGGACAGTACAATGAGCAGTTCTTC. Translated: CAWSAGQYNEQFF.